The 30 T cell receptor beta chains in this list originate from one sample, sequenced in a study of CD4 T cells in relation to SARS-CoV-2 and coronaviruses. Produced via immunoSEQ multiplex PCR; TCRdb's table is partial and in-frame only. The table shows about 37,000 clones, with roughly 85% occurring only once. Their specific antigens are unknown. Sequenced input: naive CD4+ T cells from PBMCs, cultured in vitro. Described subset: naive CD4+ T cells isolated by negative enrichment. The receptors originated from an adult with COVID-19.

This sequence joins TRBV10-3 and TRBJ2-5, with TRBD2 matching over 7 bases. The CDR3 loop spans 14 amino acids. The J segment lost 4 bases and the V segment lost 0 bases, leaving 2 bases of the junction unmatched. The V gene's germline CDR1 is ENHRY and CDR2 SYGVKD. The CDR3 sequence is CAISESTSAETQYF. Here the CDR3 DNA reads TGTGCCATCAGTGAGTCTACTAGCGCAGAGACCCAGTACTTC.

This rearrangement joins TRBV12-3 or TRBV12-4 to TRBJ2-1; D is possibly TRBD2 (5 bases). The germline V and J ends were trimmed by 8 bases and 6 bases, with 11 bases remaining between them. This CDR3 has 12 amino acids. The CDR3 loop reads CASGRSSNEQFF. CDR3 bases: TGTGCCAGCGGGAGAAGTAGCAATGAGCAGTTCTTC.

CDR3 coding DNA: TGTGCCAGCAGCCCGGATAGTGGGACCGGGGAGCTGTTTTTT. This encodes CASSPDSGTGELFF. The V call is TRBV7-7, the J call TRBJ2-2; D is unresolved. V lost 5 bases and J lost 5, with 12 bases in between. This CDR3 has 14 residues. The germline V gene has CDR1 SSHAT and CDR2 FNYEAQ (reference sequence). Full variable domain (remainder filled in from reference TRBV7-7 and TRBJ2-2): GAGVSQSPRYKVTKRGQDVTLRCDPISSHATLYWYQQALGQGPEFLTYFNYEAQPDKSGLPSDRFSAERPEGSISTLTIQRTEQRDSAMYRCASSPDSGTGELFFGEGSRLTVL.

The chain combines TRBV27 with TRBJ2-7, with 10 bases aligning to TRBD2. This CDR3 has 16 amino acids. Germline assignment: CDR1 MNHEY and CDR2 SMNVEV (reference sequence). J lost 1 base, V lost 5 bases, and 8 bases had no gene match. The CDR3 coding sequence is TGTGCCAGCAGTCCACTCGGACTAGCGGATTCCTACGAGCAGTACTTC. Translated: CASSPLGLADSYEQYF.

This chain connects TRBV30 to TRBJ2-2; D gene uncertain. The CDR3 is 13 residues long. V lost 1 base and J lost 2, with 5 bases in between. From germline, CDR1 is GTSNPN and CDR2 SVGIG (reference sequence). The CDR3 here is CAWSERNTGELFF. The CDR3 DNA reads as TGTGCCTGGAGTGAAAGAAACACCGGGGAGCTGTTTTTT. Looking up the rest from reference TRBV30 and TRBJ2-2 gives the full variable domain: SQTIHQWPATLVQPVGSPLSLECTVEGTSNPNLYWYRQAAGRGLQLLFYSVGIGQISSEVPQNLSASRPQDRQFILSSKKLLLSDSGFYLCAWSERNTGELFFGEGSRLTVL.

This clone has just a few counts. The chain links TRBV5-1 to TRBJ1-6; maybe TRBD1 (6 bases). Germline V gives CDR1 SGHRS, CDR2 YFSETQ. Between the trimmed V and J ends, which lost 0 bases and 4 bases, there was a span of 11 bases. The CDR3 has 16 amino acids. CDR3 sequence reads: CASSLAGQRYNSPLHF. The CDR3, as DNA: TGCGCCAGCAGCTTGGCCGGACAGAGGTATAATTCACCCCTCCACTTT. Complete variable domain (other parts from reference TRBV5-1 and TRBJ1-6): KAGVTQTPRYLIKTRGQQVTLSCSPISGHRSVSWYQQTPGQGLQFLFEYFSETQRNKGNFPGRFSGRQFSNSRSEMNVSTLELGDSALYLCASSLAGQRYNSPLHFGNGTRLTVT.

The rearrangement uses TRBV18 and TRBJ2-2; a weak D match, TRBD2 (6 bases). This CDR3 comprises 16 residues. Trimming shortened V by 2 bases and J by 2 bases, and 12 bases separated the two germline ends. CDR1 is KGHSH, CDR2 LQKENI, per germline. The CDR3 DNA is TGTGCCAGCTCACCAGTCGGGAGTTATAACACCGGGGAGCTGTTTTTT. Translation gives CASSPVGSYNTGELFF.

CDR3 nucleotide sequence: TGTGCCAGCAGCCTTCAACTCTTATGGACCGGGGAGCTGTTTTTT. Translation gives CASSLQLLWTGELFF. The rearrangement links TRBV3-1 (or the pseudogene TRBV3-2) to TRBJ2-2; D gene unclear. The CDR3 is made up of 15 amino acids. Germline CDR1 and CDR2: LGHDT and YNNKEL (reference sequence). The V end was cut by 4 bases, the J end by 5 bases, with 14 bases between.

The rearrangement uses TRBV10-3 and TRBJ1-1; no definite D call. This CDR3 spans 11 amino acids. Germline V gene lookup returns CDR1 ENHRY and CDR2 SYGVKD. V was cut by 1 base and J by 6 bases, with 3 bases left in between. The CDR3 spells CAISEYAEAFF. In DNA, the CDR3 is TGTGCCATCAGTGAGTACGCTGAAGCTTTCTTT.

V is TRBV6-6 and J is TRBJ2-7; the match to TRBD1 covers 10 bases. The CDR3 totals 16 residues. V lost 2 bases to trimming and J lost 1 base; unmatched junction nucleotides: 5. Germline V gene sequence: CDR1 MNHNY, CDR2 SVGAGI (reference sequence). The CDR3 DNA reads as TGTGCCAGCAGTTACGCCCGGGACAGGGGTTCCTACGAGCAGTACTTC. Translated: CASSYARDRGSYEQYF.

J is TRBJ2-3 and V is TRBV20-1; unclear D gene. Germline loops: CDR1 DFQATT, CDR2 SNEGSKA (reference sequence). CDR3 size: 10 residues. Trimming took 7 bases from V and 2 from J, leaving 4 bases between them. The chain's CDR3 is CSVITDTQYF. Written as DNA, the CDR3 is TGCAGTGTAATCACAGATACGCAGTATTTT.

The rearrangement uses TRBV28 and TRBJ1-2, with a weak D call TRBD1 (6 bases). V lost 6 bases, J lost 0 bases, and 23 bases lay in between. The length of the CDR3 is 18 residues. From germline, CDR1 is MDHEN and CDR2 SYDVKM. The CDR3 DNA reads as TGTGCCAGCAGGATACCCCCGGGGGCCTCCCACGCTAACTATGGCTACACCTTC. It yields the protein CASRIPPGASHANYGYTF.

This clone was observed once. The chain combines TRBV6-6 with TRBJ1-1; D unresolved. Germline lookup yields CDR1 MNHNY and CDR2 SVGAGI (reference sequence). With 2 bases removed from V and 7 bases from J, the gap between germline ends came to 11 bases. The CDR3 length is 13 residues. The CDR3 region is CASSYERLIEAFF. CDR3 DNA: TGTGCCAGCAGTTACGAACGGTTGATTGAAGCTTTCTTT.

This clone was counted only a few times. CDR3 loop: CASSLLAGENGELFF. In DNA form, the CDR3 reads TGCGCCAGCAGCTTACTAGCGGGAGAAAACGGGGAGCTGTTTTTT. The chain joins TRBV5-1 to TRBJ2-2, with TRBD2 identical over 11 bases. Per the germline V gene, CDR1 is SGHRS and CDR2 is YFSETQ. The CDR3 spans 15 residues. J was trimmed by 7 bases and V by 2 bases; bases with no gene match: 4.

This clone was observed a few times. This chain joins TRBV6-2 or TRBV6-3 and TRBJ1-2, with D perhaps matching TRBD1 (6 bases). Looked up from germline, CDR1 is MNHEY and CDR2 is SVGEGT. V was shortened by 2 bases and J by 8 bases, with 15 bases between the two germline ends. The CDR3 is 14 amino acids. The CDR3 reads CASSYPRGVGGYTF. The CDR3 bases are TGTGCCAGCAGTTACCCTAGGGGGGTAGGAGGCTACACCTTC.

The genes are TRBV7-9 and TRBJ2-1; D assignment may be TRBD1 or TRBD2 (7 bases each). Trimming removed 4 bases at V and 0 bases at J, with 22 bases between. The CDR3 is 19 residues long. In germline, CDR1 is SEHNR, CDR2 FQNEAQ (reference sequence). CDR3 region: CASSSFRGRGRHSYNEQFF. CDR3 nucleotide sequence: TGTGCCAGCAGCTCGTTTCGTGGGAGGGGGCGCCACTCCTACAATGAGCAGTTCTTC.

This chain uses TRBV19 with TRBJ2-1, with TRBD1 matching over 7 bases. This CDR3 has 18 amino acids. Losses at the gene ends were 3 bases for V and 4 bases for J; bases not matched to a gene: 15. CDR1 is LNHDA, CDR2 SQIVND, per germline (reference sequence). The CDR3 bases are TGTGCCAGTAGTATTCGCGCAAGGTGGGACAGACGATACAATGAGCAGTTCTTC. As protein: CASSIRARWDRRYNEQFF.

The chain combines TRBV15 with TRBJ2-5, with TRBD2 matching over 8 bases. The J segment lost 5 bases and the V segment lost 0 bases, leaving 5 bases of the junction unmatched. CDR3 length: 15 residues. CDR1 LNHNV and CDR2 YYDKDF come from the germline V gene (reference sequence). Here the CDR3 DNA reads TGTGCCACCAGCAGAGAGGGGACTAGTTGGGAGACCCAGTACTTC. Translated, it gives CATSREGTSWETQYF.

This sequence joins TRBV7-2 and TRBJ2-5, with 7 nucleotides matching TRBD2. CDR1 and CDR2 from the germline V gene are SGHTA and FQGNSA. The CDR3 sequence is 15 residues long. V shed 10 bases and J 4 bases; nucleotides not matched to a gene: 15. CDR3 sequence reads: CATTLAGGGLETQYF. In DNA, the CDR3 is TGTGCCACCACGCTCGCGGGCGGGGGTCTAGAGACCCAGTACTTC.

J is TRBJ2-1 and V is TRBV2, with D possibly matching TRBD2 (6 bases). Trimming removed 5 bases from V and 7 bases from J, with 9 bases in between. Germline V gene lookup returns CDR1 SNHLY and CDR2 FYNNEI. The CDR3 loop spans 12 amino acids. The CDR3 loop is CASSLGGNEQFF. The CDR3, as DNA: TGTGCCAGCAGTTTGGGGGGAAATGAGCAGTTCTTC.

V and J are TRBV18 and TRBJ1-2; D possibly corresponds to TRBD1 (6 bases). CDR3 length: 13 amino acids. The germline CDR1 and CDR2 sequences are KGHSH and LQKENI. Between the trimmed V and J ends, which lost 5 bases and 1 base, there was a span of 8 bases. DNA of the CDR3: TGTGCCAGCTCAACAGGGATTAACTATGGCTACACCTTC. Protein sequence: CASSTGINYGYTF.

CDR3 loop: CASSPRGADSYRIYEQYF. In DNA, the CDR3 is TGTGCCAGCTCACCACGGGGGGCGGACTCCTATCGCATCTACGAGCAGTACTTC. The chain employs TRBV18 and TRBJ2-7; D may be TRBD1 or TRBD2 (6 bases each). CDR3 length: 18 residues. CDR1 and CDR2 from the germline V gene are KGHSH and LQKENI. V was clipped by 1 base and J by 3 bases, with 22 bases between them.

This clone came up once. The chain is built from TRBV19 and TRBJ2-7; 11 nucleotides match TRBD2. CDR1 LNHDA and CDR2 SQIVND come from the germline V gene (reference sequence). CDR3 length: 15 residues. V dropped 5 bases and J dropped 7; count of bases not matched to a gene: 10. This CDR3 reads CASSPWTSGRSEQYF. In DNA, the CDR3 is TGTGCCAGTAGTCCCTGGACTAGCGGGCGGAGTGAGCAGTACTTC.

The chain links TRBV7-2 to TRBJ2-5, with TRBD1 identical over 7 bases. CDR1 and CDR2 from the germline V gene are SGHTA and FQGNSA. V trimming: 5 bases; J trimming: 2 bases; junction bases outside the gene matches: 2. The CDR3 length is 13 residues. The CDR3, as DNA: TGTGCCAGCAGCCGGGACAGACAAGAGACCCAGTACTTC. It codes for CASSRDRQETQYF.

The V and J genes are TRBV5-1 and TRBJ1-1; maybe TRBD1 (6 bases). CDR3 length: 14 residues. V was cut by 5 bases and J by 0 bases, with 11 bases left in between. Germline lookup yields CDR1 SGHRS and CDR2 YFSETQ. The CDR3 loop is CASRARGVNTEAFF. The CDR3 nucleotides are TGCGCCAGCAGGGCGAGGGGGGTGAACACTGAAGCTTTCTTT.

For the CDR3, the DNA is TGTGCCAGCAGCGTAGGGTCAAGACTAGCGAATGAGCAGTTCTTC. It is translated as CASSVGSRLANEQFF. The rearrangement links TRBV9 to TRBJ2-1, with 8 positions matching TRBD2. Germline CDR1 reads SGDLS; CDR2 reads YYNGEE. This CDR3 region has 15 residues. The junction had 6 bases not matched to a gene; V was cut back by 0 bases and J by 7 bases.

Remarks on this clone: A junction boundary mismatches the germline segment, possibly from a read error. The chain employs TRBV5-8 and TRBJ2-1; weak D call: TRBD1 (5 bases). The CDR3 contains 14 residues. The germline gives CDR1 SGHTS, CDR2 YDEGEE. The CDR3 loop is CASRLDKTYNEQFF. CDR3 sequence (DNA): TGTGCCAGCAGGTTGGACAAGACCTACAATGAGCAGTTCTTC.

V gene TRBV13 combines with J gene TRBJ2-7; D is perhaps TRBD1 or TRBD2 (6 bases each). Germline values: CDR1 PRHDT, CDR2 FYEKMQ (reference sequence). This CDR3 has 14 residues. V lost 1 base and J lost 4, with 11 bases in between. The CDR3 is CASSLVPGAYEQYF. The DNA of the CDR3 is TGTGCCAGCAGCTTAGTTCCGGGGGCTTACGAGCAGTACTTC.

This clone was observed once. This chain connects TRBV9 to TRBJ2-1, with 13 bases aligning to TRBD2. This CDR3 has 15 amino acids. Trimming took 4 bases from V and 8 from J; bases not matched to a gene: 6. The V gene's germline CDR1 is SGDLS and CDR2 YYNGEE. The CDR3 region is CASSRRTSGSHEQFF. The DNA for the CDR3 is TGTGCCAGCAGCCGGCGGACTAGCGGGAGCCATGAGCAGTTCTTC.

The chain combines TRBV28 with TRBJ2-2, with 13 bases fitting TRBD2. The germline gives CDR1 MDHEN, CDR2 SYDVKM. The CDR3 spans 17 residues. J was trimmed by 3 bases and V by 6 bases; bases with no gene match: 7. CDR3 protein: CASRELAGGPYTGELFF. In nucleotides, the CDR3 is TGTGCCAGCAGGGAACTAGCGGGAGGGCCCTACACCGGGGAGCTGTTTTTT.